A single sample is the source of the 27 T cell receptor beta chains below, sequenced in a study of cytomegalovirus exposure and HLA in healthy donors. The primer mix had 60 Vbeta and 13 Jbeta primers. Repertoires were generated with immunoSEQ multiplex PCR, while TCRdb's copy carries only in-frame clones and drops some. The repertoire holds 150,000 to 200,000 clones, roughly 87% seen once, with around 0.98% in the top ten. Input material: PBMCs. The receptors stem from a boy younger than 10 in good health and CMV-seronegative.

This clone occurred once. V is TRBV2 and J is TRBJ2-1, with 10 nucleotides matching TRBD2. J was trimmed by 0 bases and V by 7 bases; bases with no gene match: 9. CDR3 size: 17 residues. Germline CDR1 reads SNHLY; CDR2 reads FYNNEI. In nucleotides, the CDR3 is TGTGCCAGCAACCCTAGCGGGAGTTGGAGCTCCTACAATGAGCAGTTCTTC. The encoded protein is CASNPSGSWSSYNEQFF.

The chain links TRBV6-5 to TRBJ2-1, with a tentative D call TRBD1 (5 bases). Germline CDR1 and CDR2: MNHEY and SVGAGI. The CDR3 length is 15 residues. Trimming stripped 0 bases from V and 7 bases from J, with 13 bases between. The CDR3 nucleotides are TGTGCCAGCAGTTACTCTCCAAAGACAGCTAATGAGCAGTTCTTC. Translating it yields CASSYSPKTANEQFF.

The sample holds one count of this clone. At one boundary the junction diverges from the germline segment, which might be a read error. The sample has other DNA sequences that encode this CDR3 too. This chain joins TRBV28 and TRBJ2-1; weak D call: TRBD1 (6 bases). Germline V gives CDR1 MDHEN, CDR2 SYDVKM. This CDR3 is 15 amino acids long. CDR3 DNA: TGCGCCAGCAGTTTCTCACTTTCAGGGGACAATGAGCAGTTCTTC. It specifies CASSFSLSGDNEQFF.

V is TRBV14 and J is TRBJ1-1; D possibly corresponds to TRBD1 (6 bases). The CDR3 length is 13 residues. Germline CDR1 is SGHDN and CDR2 is FVKESK. V lost 5 bases and J lost 4, with 11 bases in between. CDR3 DNA sequence: TGTGCCAGCAGCTCCCAACAGGGCACTGAAGCTTTCTTT. The encoded protein is CASSSQQGTEAFF.

The CDR3 DNA sequence: TGTGCCAGCAGCGTAGATACAACGGGGGGGAACAATGAGCAGTTCTTC. Translated: CASSVDTTGGNNEQFF. The rearrangement joins TRBV9 to TRBJ2-1; 8 positions agree with TRBD2. J was trimmed by 5 bases and V by 0 bases; bases with no gene match: 7. The CDR3 has 16 amino acids. Germline values: CDR1 SGDLS, CDR2 YYNGEE.

The chain uses TRBV2 and TRBJ2-1, with D perhaps matching TRBD2 (5 bases). The CDR3 contains 15 residues. From germline, CDR1 is SNHLY and CDR2 FYNNEI. The germline V and J ends were trimmed by 6 bases and 2 bases, with 14 bases remaining between them. CDR3 nucleotides: TGTGCCAGCAGGAATGCTAGCAGCGCCTACAATGAGCAGTTCTTC. Its protein product is CASRNASSAYNEQFF.

The CDR3, as DNA: TGCGCCAGCAGCTTGGGGTCTAGCCGATTGGGAGAGCAGTACTTC. Amino acids: CASSLGSSRLGEQYF. V usage is TRBV5-1 and J usage is TRBJ2-7, with a tentative D call TRBD2 (5 bases). The germline CDR1 and CDR2 sequences are SGHRS and YFSETQ. The CDR3 is 15 residues long. The V end lost 0 bases, the J end lost 7 bases, and 17 bases lay between the germline ends.

A note on this clone: In the same sample, other DNA sequences code for this CDR3. The gene calls are TRBV5-1 and TRBJ2-7; 7 bases align to TRBD1. The V segment lost 0 bases and the J segment 1 base; nucleotides outside the gene matches: 1. Germline lookup yields CDR1 SGHRS and CDR2 YFSETQ. This CDR3 is built from 14 residues. DNA for the CDR3: TGCGCCAGCAGCTTGGGACAGGGATCCTACGAGCAGTACTTC. It encodes CASSLGQGSYEQYF.

The V and J genes are TRBV6-1 and TRBJ1-3, with no clear D. This CDR3 region has 14 residues. The germline gives CDR1 MNHNS, CDR2 SASEGT. The V and J ends lost 5 bases and 0 bases respectively, with 8 bases between them. For the CDR3, the DNA is TGTGCCAGCAGTTGGGCAGTCTCTGGAAACACCATATATTTT. Protein: CASSWAVSGNTIYF.

This clone came up a few times. The genes are TRBV25-1 and TRBJ2-7; 7 positions match TRBD2. Germline lookup yields CDR1 MGHDK and CDR2 SYGVNS. The CDR3 covers 14 residues. Trimming took 7 bases from V and 3 from J; bases not matched to a gene: 9. This chain's CDR3 is CASTRSGEVYEQYF. In DNA, the CDR3 is TGTGCCAGCACTCGAAGCGGGGAGGTCTACGAGCAGTACTTC.

The chain couples TRBV9 to TRBJ2-3; 9 bases are shared with TRBD2. The trim removed 0 bases at V and 0 bases at J, leaving 14 bases unmatched. Germline V CDR1 and CDR2: SGDLS, YYNGEE. The CDR3 length is 20 residues. The CDR3 spells CASSVALAGPDRRSTDTQYF. CDR3 bases: TGTGCCAGCAGCGTAGCTCTAGCGGGACCTGATCGAAGAAGCACAGATACGCAGTATTTT.

The V gene is TRBV5-6, the J gene TRBJ2-2; TRBD2 aligns across 12 bases. V gave up 4 bases and J gave up 5 bases; unmatched junction bases: 9. The CDR3 is made up of 17 amino acids. Germline CDR1 is SGHDT and CDR2 is YYEEEE. This chain's CDR3 is CASSAELAGGLTGELFF. The CDR3 DNA is TGTGCCAGCAGCGCGGAACTAGCGGGAGGATTAACCGGGGAGCTGTTTTTT.

This sequence joins TRBV7-8 and TRBJ1-5, with 8 bases aligning to TRBD1. The germline V gene has CDR1 SGHVS and CDR2 FQNEAQ. Trimming at V came to 4 bases and at J to 1 base, leaving 9 bases not matched to a gene. The CDR3 runs 17 residues. The CDR3 nucleotides read TGTGCCAGCAGCTACCGGGACAGGAGGTCGAGCAATCAGCCCCAGCATTTT. Residues: CASSYRDRRSSNQPQHF.

The rearrangement joins TRBV9 to TRBJ2-3; D is perhaps TRBD2 (6 bases). Trimming cost V 0 bases and J 1 base, with 9 bases left between them. Germline loops: CDR1 SGDLS, CDR2 YYNGEE. The CDR3 has 15 amino acids. In nucleotides, the CDR3 is TGTGCCAGCAGCGTAGTGGGGGGACGCACAGATACGCAGTATTTT. Its translation: CASSVVGGRTDTQYF.

This chain connects TRBV10-3 to TRBJ1-4; unclear D gene. Trimming cost V 6 bases and J 5 bases, with 10 bases left between them. The CDR3 is 13 amino acids. Germline-derived CDR1 and CDR2 are ENHRY and SYGVKD. CDR3 bases: TGTGCCATCAGCGACACCTTGAATGAAAAACTGTTTTTT. Translating gives CAISDTLNEKLFF.

The CDR3 reads CASSFGSSYEQYF. For the CDR3, the DNA is TGTGCCAGCAGCTTCGGGAGCTCCTACGAGCAGTACTTC. The chain recombines TRBV5-4 with TRBJ2-5, with D perhaps TRBD2 (6 bases). The J call may be mistaken, given a closer DNA end match to TRBJ2-7. Germline values: CDR1 SGHNT, CDR2 YYREEE (reference sequence). This CDR3 comprises 13 residues.

This clone was picked up one time. The chain combines TRBV18 with TRBJ2-1, with TRBD2 identical over 15 bases. V lost 5 bases to trimming and J lost 3 bases; unmatched junction nucleotides: 2. Per germline, CDR1 KGHSH and CDR2 LQKENI. The CDR3 contains 16 residues. CDR3 protein: CASSGLAGGDYNEQFF. CDR3 in DNA: TGTGCCAGCTCAGGACTAGCGGGAGGGGACTACAATGAGCAGTTCTTC.

The chain uses TRBV5-5 and TRBJ2-7, with D possibly being TRBD1 (6 bases). Germline loops: CDR1 SGHKS, CDR2 YYEKEE (reference sequence). The CDR3 extends over 15 amino acids. Trimming left V 3 bases short and J 0 bases short, with 13 bases between. This CDR3 reads CASSSYREISYEQYF. CDR3 in DNA: TGTGCCAGCAGCTCTTACAGGGAGATCTCCTACGAGCAGTACTTC.

The rearrangement joins TRBV5-1 to TRBJ2-1; TRBD1 aligns across 9 bases. CDR1 and CDR2 (germline): SGHRS, YFSETQ. This CDR3 spans 16 amino acids. Losses at the gene ends were 3 bases for V and 5 bases for J; bases not matched to a gene: 9. The CDR3 bases are TGCGCCAGCAGCTATGAACAGGGGGCTTTGGACAATGAGCAGTTCTTC. Translated: CASSYEQGALDNEQFF.

The chain carries TRBV7-2 and TRBJ1-1, with a tentative D call TRBD1 (5 bases). Germline loops: CDR1 SGHTA, CDR2 FQGNSA. This CDR3 contains 14 residues. V lost 5 bases, J lost 0 bases, and 10 bases lay in between. The CDR3 nucleotides read TGTGCCAGCAGCCTGGGGCCAGTGAACACTGAAGCTTTCTTT. Protein: CASSLGPVNTEAFF.

This chain joins TRBV6-5 and TRBJ2-2; TRBD1 aligns across 9 bases. Germline loops: CDR1 MNHEY, CDR2 SVGAGI. The CDR3 has 14 amino acids. Trimming cost V 6 bases and J 4 bases; bases outside gene matches: 3. CDR3 bases: TGTGCCAGCAGGGACAGGGGATCCACCGGGGAGCTGTTTTTT. Encoded protein: CASRDRGSTGELFF.

The gene calls are TRBV4-2 and TRBJ1-3; no clear D. V gave up 0 bases and J gave up 4 bases, with 16 bases separating them. This CDR3 is 17 amino acids long. Germline V gene lookup returns CDR1 LGHNA and CDR2 YNFKEQ. The CDR3 loop reads CASSQDRSRGSGNTIYF. CDR3 DNA: TGTGCCAGCAGCCAAGATCGATCCCGGGGTTCGGGAAACACCATATATTTT.

The genes are TRBV27 and TRBJ1-1; 7 bases are a match to TRBD1. Germline CDR1 MNHEY, CDR2 SMNVEV (reference sequence). With 4 bases clipped from V and 4 bases from J, the junction kept 6 bases outside the gene matches. The CDR3 is 14 amino acids. The CDR3 loop is CASSYRGGSTEAFF. The CDR3 nucleotides read TGTGCCAGCAGTTACAGGGGAGGAAGCACTGAAGCTTTCTTT.

The CDR3 region is CASSSRNSPLHF. Written as DNA, the CDR3 is TGTGCCAGCAGCTCCCGTAATTCACCCCTCCACTTT. The chain is built from TRBV7-2 and TRBJ1-6; no reliable D call. The CDR3 sequence is 12 residues long. CDR1 is SGHTA, CDR2 FQGNSA, per germline. V dropped 4 bases and J dropped 6 bases, with 4 bases sitting between them. The complete variable domain, with remaining parts taken from reference TRBV7-2 and TRBJ1-6, reads GAGVSQSPSNKVTEKGKDVELRCDPISGHTALYWYRQSLGQGLEFLIYFQGNSAPDKSGLPSDRFSAERTGGSVSTLTIQRTQQEDSAVYLCASSSRNSPLHFGNGTRLTVT.

The chain joins TRBV2 to TRBJ1-6, with TRBD1 matching over 8 bases. The CDR3 has 15 residues. Germline lookup yields CDR1 SNHLY and CDR2 FYNNEI. V was clipped by 6 bases and J by 10 bases; unmatched bases: 11. In DNA, the CDR3 is TGTGCCAGCAGCTATGACAGGGGAAGAGGGTCACCCCTCCACTTT. As protein: CASSYDRGRGSPLHF.

Concerning this clone: One junction end disagrees with the germline gene, perhaps due to a read error. This chain links TRBV7-9 with TRBJ2-7, with 7 bases identical to TRBD2. The CDR3 is 14 residues long. Per germline, CDR1 SEHNR and CDR2 FQNEAQ (reference sequence). CDR3 in DNA: TGTTCCAGCAGCTCTCGGGACTACCACTACGAGCAGTACTTC. It encodes CSSSSRDYHYEQYF. Full variable domain (outside the CDR3, taken from reference TRBV7-9 and TRBJ2-7): DTGVSQNPRHKITKRGQNVTFRCDPISEHNRLYWYRQTLGQGPEFLTYFQNEAQLEKSRLLSDRFSAERPKGSFSTLEIQRTEQGDSAMYLCSSSSRDYHYEQYFGPGTRLTVT.

The rearrangement uses TRBV19 and TRBJ1-2, with a weak D call TRBD1 (5 bases). Germline V gives CDR1 LNHDA, CDR2 SQIVND (reference sequence). V was clipped by 3 bases and J by 4 bases, with 12 bases between them. The CDR3 loop spans 14 amino acids. CDR3 coding DNA: TGTGCCAGTAGTATCAATGCAGGGCTCTATGGCTACACCTTC. This sequence encodes CASSINAGLYGYTF.